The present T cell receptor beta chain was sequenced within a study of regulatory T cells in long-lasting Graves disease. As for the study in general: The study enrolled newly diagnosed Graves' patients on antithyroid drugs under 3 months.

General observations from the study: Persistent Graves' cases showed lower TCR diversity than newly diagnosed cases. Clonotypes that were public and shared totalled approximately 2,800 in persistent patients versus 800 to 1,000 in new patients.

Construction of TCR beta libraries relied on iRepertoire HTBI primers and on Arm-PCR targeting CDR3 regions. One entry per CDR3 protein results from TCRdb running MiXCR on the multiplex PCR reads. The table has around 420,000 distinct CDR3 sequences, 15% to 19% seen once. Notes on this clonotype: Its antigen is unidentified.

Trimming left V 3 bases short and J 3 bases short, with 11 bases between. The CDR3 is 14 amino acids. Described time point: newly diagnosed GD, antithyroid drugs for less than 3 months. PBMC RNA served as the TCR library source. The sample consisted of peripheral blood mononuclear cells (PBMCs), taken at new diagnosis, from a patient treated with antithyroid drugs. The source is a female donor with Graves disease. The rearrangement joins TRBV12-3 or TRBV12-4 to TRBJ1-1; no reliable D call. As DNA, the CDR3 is TGTGCCAGCAGTTTGAGTGGAGGGTACACTGAAGCTTTCTTT. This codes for CASSLSGGYTEAFF.